This T cell receptor (beta chain) is from a study of T cells after yellow fever vaccination. Study-wide background: The authors prepared low-cell-number fractions using SMART-Seq v4 Ultra Low Input.

TCRdb analysed the 5' RACE reads with MiXCR anew, one entry per CDR3 protein. The sample records under 300,000 distinct CDR3 sequences, 13% being singletons. Germline CDR1 reads DFQATT; CDR2 reads SNEGSKA (reference sequence). V lost 6 bases to trimming and J lost 4 bases; unmatched junction nucleotides: 12. The CDR3 extends over 16 amino acids. The gene calls are TRBV20-1 and TRBJ2-1, with 10 bases lining up with TRBD2. The sequencing used CD4+ T cells sorted from PBMCs, collected 45 days after the yellow fever booster vaccination. This clonotype was obtained from a man aged 25 to 40 who received the YFV17D yellow fever vaccine. The chain's CDR3 is CSAVGWSSGGYNEQFF. CDR3 coding DNA: TGCAGTGCCGTCGGTTGGTCTAGCGGGGGTTACAATGAGCAGTTCTTC.